This T cell receptor (beta chain) was recovered during a study of cytomegalovirus exposure and HLA in healthy donors. With regard to this clone: Its matching antigen is unknown.

V lost 6 bases and J lost 12, with 20 bases in between. Germline V gene lookup returns CDR1 SQVTM and CDR2 ANQGSEA. This CDR3 has 13 residues. PCR employed 60 Vbeta and 13 Jbeta primers. Produced via immunoSEQ multiplex PCR; TCRdb's table is partial and in-frame only. The repertoire has 170,000 or so clones, over 70% of them found once; the top ten carry under 1.5%. General study points: Presence/absence analysis assumed near-uniform sequencing depth across donors.

This chain joins TRBV29-1 and TRBJ1-4; weak D call: TRBD1 (6 bases). What was sequenced was PBMCs. This TCR came from a woman aged 25 to 39 in good health and CMV-seronegative. The CDR3 DNA follows: TGCAGCGTAGGAGGACAAACTAAGGGGGAACTGTTTTTT. Its translation: CSVGGQTKGELFF. The whole variable domain, remainder taken from reference TRBV29-1 and TRBJ1-4, is SAVISQKPSRDICQRGTSLTIQCQVDSQVTMMFWYRQQPGQSLTLIATANQGSEATYESGFVIDKFPISRPNLTFSTLTVSNMSPEDSSIYLCSVGGQTKGELFFGSGTQLSVL.